This passage covers 14 T cell receptor beta chains from one sample sequenced in a study of blood T cell repertoires in COVID-19. Sequencing used immunoSEQ multiplex PCR; TCRdb keeps in-frame clones, though not all of them. The profile shows about 270,000 clones, 82% of them singletons. Material for sequencing was peripheral blood. The receptors derive from a young woman with acute or convalescent COVID-19.

This clone was counted ten times or more. The genes are TRBV6-5 and TRBJ2-1; TRBD1 is a possible D gene (5 bases). Trimming took off 2 bases at V and 2 bases at J, with 10 bases between the two ends. Germline CDR1 and CDR2: MNHEY and SVGAGI. The CDR3 runs to 15 residues. This chain's CDR3 is CASSYPVGAYNEQFF. CDR3 nucleotide sequence: TGTGCCAGCAGTTACCCGGTAGGGGCCTACAATGAGCAGTTCTTC.

On this clone itself: At one end, the junction sequence differs from germline, possibly due to a read error. The rearrangement joins TRBV30 to TRBJ2-7, with 14 positions matching TRBD2. Germline values: CDR1 GTSNPN, CDR2 SVGIG (reference sequence). CDR3 length: 13 residues. The chain's CDR3 is CAWRLAGGREQYF. The DNA for the CDR3 is TGTGCATGGAGACTAGCGGGAGGGAGGGAGCAGTACTTC.

The chain is built from TRBV13 and TRBJ2-7, with TRBD2 matching 9 bases. Germline loops: CDR1 PRHDT, CDR2 FYEKMQ (reference sequence). The length of the CDR3 is 17 residues. J lost 2 bases, V lost 4 bases, and 12 bases had no gene match. The CDR3 spells CASSSPIGREGTYEQYF. The CDR3 DNA follows: TGTGCCAGCAGCTCACCCATCGGGCGGGAGGGCACCTACGAGCAGTACTTC.

Comments on this clone: The identical CDR3 is also encoded by other nucleotide sequences in the sample. The chain recombines TRBV28 with TRBJ2-3; D not certain. The germline V and J ends were trimmed by 2 bases and 2 bases, with 8 bases remaining between them. This CDR3 region has 14 residues. Germline-derived CDR1 and CDR2 are MDHEN and SYDVKM. In DNA form, the CDR3 reads TGTGCCAGCAGTTTACGGCTAGACACAGATACGCAGTATTTT. Protein product: CASSLRLDTDTQYF.

V is TRBV11-2 and J is TRBJ2-5, with D possibly TRBD1 on 5 matching bases. CDR1 is SGHAT and CDR2 is FQNNGV in the germline V gene. The CDR3 is made up of 14 amino acids. Trimming left V 2 bases short and J 6 bases short, with 13 bases between. CDR3: CASSLSGIPKTQYF. The CDR3 DNA is TGTGCCAGCAGCTTATCAGGGATACCTAAGACCCAGTACTTC.

J is TRBJ1-6 and V is TRBV9, with D tentatively TRBD1 (5 bases). The CDR3 consists of 17 residues. V shed 3 bases and J shed 0 bases, with 13 bases lying between them. Germline-derived CDR1 and CDR2 are SGDLS and YYNGEE. DNA for the CDR3: TGTGCCAGCAGCGGGGGCAGAGGAAGCTCCTATAATTCACCCCTCCACTTT. Its protein is CASSGGRGSSYNSPLHF.

This sequence joins TRBV7-3 and TRBJ1-1; 7 nucleotides agree with TRBD1. Germline V gives CDR1 SGHTA, CDR2 FQGTGA. This CDR3 region has 15 residues. J gave up 1 base and V 5 bases, and 7 bases lay outside the gene matches. CDR3 in DNA: TGTGCCAGCAGCACGGGGGACAGCAAGAACACTGAAGCTTTCTTT. It is translated as CASSTGDSKNTEAFF.

V is TRBV6-2 or TRBV6-3 and J is TRBJ2-2, with 9 bases fitting TRBD2. The germline V gene has CDR1 MNHEY and CDR2 SVGEGT. J was trimmed by 5 bases and V by 4 bases; bases with no gene match: 5. The CDR3 is 15 residues long. The CDR3 coding sequence is TGTGCCAGCAGTTCCGAGGGACTAGCTACCGGGGAGCTGTTTTTT. This encodes CASSSEGLATGELFF.

In DNA, the CDR3 is TGTGCCAGCAGCTTATACCCGGTGGGGACAGTCCCCAATGAGCAGTTCTTC. Translating gives CASSLYPVGTVPNEQFF. V gene TRBV5-4 combines with J gene TRBJ2-1; 7 positions agree with TRBD1. The CDR3 is 17 residues long. V trimming: 2 bases; J trimming: 6 bases; junction bases outside the gene matches: 14. CDR1 is SGHNT and CDR2 is YYREEE in the germline V gene (reference sequence).

The chain links TRBV2 to TRBJ1-5; 10 bases map to TRBD1. Germline V gene sequence: CDR1 SNHLY, CDR2 FYNNEI. J was trimmed by 7 bases and V by 4 bases; bases with no gene match: 7. This CDR3 comprises 15 residues. Here the CDR3 DNA reads TGTGCCAGCAGTGGACCGACAGGGGGCGAACAGCCCCAGCATTTT. Residues: CASSGPTGGEQPQHF.

The chain recombines TRBV5-6 with TRBJ2-5; 8 bases fit TRBD1. The V segment lost 9 bases and the J segment 4 bases; nucleotides outside the gene matches: 8. CDR3 length: 13 amino acids. Germline lookup yields CDR1 SGHDT and CDR2 YYEEEE. CDR3 amino acids: CATRTGWGETQYF. The CDR3 region has the DNA TGTGCCACCCGGACAGGGTGGGGAGAGACCCAGTACTTC.

The J gene is TRBJ2-5, the V gene TRBV5-1; 12 bases agree with TRBD2. Germline lookup yields CDR1 SGHRS and CDR2 YFSETQ. This CDR3 spans 14 amino acids. Trimming took 4 bases from V and 5 from J; bases not matched to a gene: 3. DNA of the CDR3: TGCGCCAGCAGCCGACTAGCGGGAGTGGAGACCCAGTACTTC. This translates into CASSRLAGVETQYF.

The J gene is TRBJ1-6, the V gene TRBV28; no reliable D call. This CDR3 region has 16 residues. Germline V gene data show CDR1 as MDHEN and CDR2 as SYDVKM. Trimming stripped 5 bases from V and 5 bases from J, with 16 bases between. The CDR3 nucleotides are TGTGCCAGCAGTCCACAGACCGCTACTCATAATTCACCCCTCCACTTT. Protein sequence: CASSPQTATHNSPLHF.

The chain couples TRBV6-5 to TRBJ2-3; tentatively, D is TRBD2 (6 bases). Germline V gives CDR1 MNHEY, CDR2 SVGAGI. Trimming took off 0 bases at V and 1 base at J, with 11 bases between the two ends. The CDR3 totals 16 residues. CDR3 sequence (DNA): TGTGCCAGCAGTTACTCGGGCGGGACCCGCACAGATACGCAGTATTTT. Protein: CASSYSGGTRTDTQYF.